The present T cell receptor (beta chain) was sequenced within a study of T cells in Graves' hyperthyroidism and ophthalmopathy (dated by TCRdb to the late 2010s). Broadly, across the study: A discovery cohort of about 95 patients, 43 with Graves' ophthalmopathy and fewer than 65 with stable Graves' hyperthyroidism, was used to find distinguishing TCR V-J signatures. According to the paper, TCR Vbeta CDR3 sequencing was carried out on more than 120 peripheral blood samples, which came from approximately 41 ophthalmopathy, about 75 hyperthyroidism and roughly 17 progressor patients. The approximately 90 discovery patients were randomly split 7:3 into training and test sets. An independent validation cohort of about 20 hyperthyroidism patients and approximately 16 patients who later progressed to ophthalmopathy tested prospective prediction of ophthalmopathy. Once sampling was done, hyperthyroidism patients were given methimazole at a starting dose of 30 mg daily, whereas ophthalmopathy patients were given high-dose intravenous methylprednisolone. In about 6 Graves' hyperthyroidism patients, the study also compared T-cell repertoires from thyroid tissue with T-cell repertoires from blood.

Graves' hyperthyroidism was defined as stable when no progression to ophthalmopathy occurred over 18 months of follow-up. Hyperthyroidism patients were newly diagnosed, with disease duration under 2 months, and aged 18 to 65 years. The study excluded patients with uncontrolled infections, other autoimmune diseases, pregnancy or lactation. Diagnoses relied on clinical symptoms, serum thyroxine and TRAb, thyroid ultrasound and orbital computed tomography. Trizol reagent was used to extract total RNA, and RNA quality was then checked on an Agilent 2100 Bioanalyzer. What the research found in general, with its limitations: In validation, the model predicted progression to ophthalmopathy with 65% to 71% sensitivity and approximately 72% specificity, a median of 6.5 months before onset. No statistical method was used to set the sample size in advance, and investigators knew the group allocation. Most expanded thyroid clonotypes (frequency above 0.001) were also found in blood, which suggests that blood repertoires may mirror thyroid immune responses. In cross-validation, a model built on a 13 V-J signature told ophthalmopathy apart from stable hyperthyroidism with 87.88% sensitivity and 81% to 82% specificity, and in testing the same model reached 80%/75%.

Concerning this clonotype: What antigen it recognizes has not been identified. Base-call qualities are not available, and no considerably larger clone is one nucleotide away.

Amplification of TCR beta CDR3 regions was carried out from RNA transcripts. A first-round RT-PCR of the TCR CDR3 used the HTBI primer set with the Qiagen OneStep RT-PCR kit. Libraries were constructed in a second round of multiplex PCR, after which size selection and purification were performed. Paired-end sequencing of the libraries was performed with 100 bp reads on an Illumina HiSeq2000. In the authors' own workflow: SOAPnuke was used to process the raw data, with reads discarded if the reads contained adapters or uncalled bases, had a mean Phred below 15, or lacked an exact constant-primer or identifier match. High-quality paired reads were merged using COPE v1.2.5, and each unique nucleotide sequence was defined as a clonotype. MiTCR v1.1 was used to align clonotypes to the IMGT TRBV, TRBD and TRBJ reference segments. The analysis included only V-J combinations with a frequency above 0.0001, which together covered roughly 99% of the repertoires. A TCS score was defined as the ratio of F50 (clonal expansion) to E x V (chaos), with BLOSUM62-based TCRdist applied between CDR3 peptides within each V-J. Welch's t-statistics and random forest reduced around 510 V-J features to 10 to 15, which were used in a naive Bayes classifier (R e1071). TCRdb reran the public reads through fastp at Q25 and MiXCR, keeping productive beta chains. Each CDR3 protein gets just one entry, which takes the most common genes and DNA from the rows behind it. TCRdb assigned the V and J calls; the authors' analysis was not used. This sample has approximately 590,000 distinct CDR3 sequences in its table, and around 46% of those were observed once. The top ten clones comprise just under 8.5% of the sample.

Sequences SGHTA (CDR1) and FQGNSA (CDR2) are obtained from the germline V gene. The CDR3 has 17 amino acids, counting the end cysteine and phenylalanine. Only the CDR3 DNA stays, 51 bases, in frame from base 1. Cut back by 3 bases and 0 bases, the V and J ends lie 18 bases apart. The receptor was isolated from a young woman with Graves' hyperthyroidism. Donor details come from another sample of the same person, matched by shared clones. The sequence is built from TRBV7-2 and TRBJ2-7; the D gene cannot be named for sure. Material: peripheral blood or thyroid tissue (not recorded which). CDR3 loop: CASSLGPSGGYSYEQYF. The nucleotide sequence is given as TGTGCCAGCAGCTTGGGCCCCTCGGGCGGTTACTCCTACGAGCAGTACTTC. The entire variable domain, with the stretches around the CDR3 drawn from the reference TRBV7-2 and TRBJ2-7 proteins, is GAGVSQSPSNKVTEKGKDVELRCDPISGHTALYWYRQSLGQGLEFLIYFQGNSAPDKSGLPSDRFSAERTGGSVSTLTIQRTQQEDSAVYLCASSLGPSGGYSYEQYFGPGTRLTVT.